What follows are 30 T cell receptor beta chains derived from one specimen sequenced in a study of Graves' ophthalmopathy and Graves' hyperthyroidism. CDR3 regions of TCR beta were amplified from RNA transcripts. Amplification began with first-round RT-PCR using HTBI primers, then second-round multiplex PCR was performed. TCRdb passed the multiplex PCR reads through MiXCR, listing each CDR3 protein once. The sample shows some 240,000 distinct CDR3 sequences, around 50% of them seen only once. Sequences were obtained from peripheral blood. Every receptor here comes from an adult man with Graves' ophthalmopathy.

This chain uses TRBV6-5 with TRBJ2-7; 12 nucleotides match TRBD2. The ends lost 6 bases at V and 2 bases at J; junction bases unmatched: 11. Germline loops: CDR1 MNHEY, CDR2 SVGAGI. The CDR3 is 17 residues long. The CDR3 reads CASSYGGLAGMTYEQYF. CDR3 coding DNA: TGTGCCAGCAGCTACGGGGGACTAGCGGGTATGACCTACGAGCAGTACTTC.

This clonotype was seen only a few times. The rearrangement joins TRBV6-5 to TRBJ2-7, with a possible D match to TRBD1 (5 bases). CDR1 and CDR2 (germline): MNHEY, SVGAGI. This CDR3 has 13 amino acids. Trimming left V 7 bases short and J 3 bases short, with 13 bases between. CDR3 residues: CASTSPGYYEQYF. For the CDR3, the DNA is TGTGCCAGCACCTCGCCAGGGTACTACGAGCAGTACTTC.

This clonotype was recorded a few times. V is TRBV7-2 and J is TRBJ2-5; the D gene is possibly TRBD2 (5 bases). The germline CDR1 and CDR2 sequences are SGHTA and FQGNSA. The CDR3 runs 13 residues. V was pared by 1 base and J by 7 bases, with 10 bases between. The CDR3 DNA is TGTGCCAGCAGCTTAGGAGGCGGAGGGACCCAGTACTTC. As protein: CASSLGGGGTQYF.

Only a few counts were recorded for this clonotype. Germline and junction disagree at one end, which may indicate a read error. This CDR3 reads CATSDRDWGGVEETQYF. CDR3 nucleotides: TGTGCCACCAGTGACAGGGACTGGGGGGGAGTCGAAGAGACCCAGTACTTC. V gene TRBV6-8 combines with J gene TRBJ2-5; TRBD1 or TRBD2 may be the D gene (7 bases each). This CDR3 contains 17 residues. Per germline, CDR1 MNHGY and CDR2 SAAAGT.

V is TRBV2 and J is TRBJ2-2; D is possibly TRBD2 (5 bases). The CDR3 is 15 residues long. In germline, CDR1 is SNHLY, CDR2 FYNNEI. Deletions cut 4 bases from V and 4 bases from J, with 13 bases between. CDR3 in DNA: TGTGCCAGCAGTGTGGTAGCGTCGACCACCGGGGAGCTGTTTTTT. This translates into CASSVVASTTGELFF.

This clonotype came up many times. The gene calls are TRBV10-3 and TRBJ1-1; TRBD1 matches 9 bases. The trim removed 10 bases at V and 3 bases at J, leaving 6 bases unmatched. Germline CDR1 ENHRY, CDR2 SYGVKD. The CDR3 consists of 13 residues. CDR3 coding DNA: TGTGCCACCTTACAGGGGGCAGACACTGAAGCTTTCTTT. The encoded protein is CATLQGADTEAFF.

The table lists this clonotype with many counts. The chain is built from TRBV15 and TRBJ2-5; maybe TRBD1 (5 bases). This CDR3 has 15 residues. V was trimmed by 0 bases and J by 2 bases, leaving 10 bases between them. Germline loops: CDR1 LNHNV, CDR2 YYDKDF (reference sequence). The CDR3 region is CATSRDRQWQETQYF. Here the CDR3 DNA reads TGTGCCACCAGCAGAGATCGACAGTGGCAAGAGACCCAGTACTTC.

This rearrangement joins TRBV20-1 to TRBJ1-1; no clear D gene. With 1 base removed from V and 3 bases from J, the gap between germline ends came to 12 bases. CDR1 and CDR2 from the germline V gene are DFQATT and SNEGSKA (reference sequence). This CDR3 has 14 amino acids. The CDR3 loop is CSARVVDRDTEAFF. The CDR3 DNA sequence: TGCAGTGCTAGAGTGGTCGATCGGGACACTGAAGCTTTCTTT.

This clonotype was counted a few times. The V gene is TRBV7-9, the J gene TRBJ1-1; possible D gene TRBD1, 5 bases. CDR1 is SEHNR, CDR2 FQNEAQ, per germline (reference sequence). The CDR3 is 13 amino acids. V was cut by 3 bases and J by 5 bases, with 10 bases left in between. In DNA, the CDR3 is TGTGCCAGCAGCTTCGAGGGGCTTACTGAAGCTTTCTTT. This encodes CASSFEGLTEAFF. Using reference TRBV7-9 and TRBJ1-1 for the parts outside the CDR3, the full variable domain is DTGVSQNPRHKITKRGQNVTFRCDPISEHNRLYWYRQTLGQGPEFLTYFQNEAQLEKSRLLSDRFSAERPKGSFSTLEIQRTEQGDSAMYLCASSFEGLTEAFFGQGTRLTVV.

The chain couples TRBV7-9 to TRBJ2-7, with 10 bases fitting TRBD1. CDR1 and CDR2 (germline): SEHNR, FQNEAQ (reference sequence). The V and J ends lost 5 bases and 4 bases, in that order; junction bases with no gene match: 5. This CDR3 region has 14 residues. The CDR3 protein is CASSRQGAIYEQYF. The CDR3 region has the DNA TGTGCCAGCAGCCGACAGGGGGCAATTTACGAGCAGTACTTC.

The chain carries TRBV10-3 and TRBJ2-5; tentatively, D is TRBD2 (5 bases). This CDR3 region has 14 residues. Germline V gene lookup returns CDR1 ENHRY and CDR2 SYGVKD. V lost 10 bases and J 1 base, leaving 16 bases between the germline ends. This CDR3 is CASNLFLAQETQYF. In nucleotides, the CDR3 is TGTGCCAGCAATCTATTCCTAGCCCAAGAGACCCAGTACTTC.

The rearrangement links TRBV20-1 to TRBJ1-2, with TRBD1 identical over 7 bases. Germline lookup yields CDR1 DFQATT and CDR2 SNEGSKA (reference sequence). This CDR3 spans 9 amino acids. CDR3 residues: CTPGGGYTF. The DNA for the CDR3 is TGCACCCCAGGGGGTGGCTACACCTTC.

This clonotype was observed once. The chain recombines TRBV5-4 with TRBJ2-5; D is possibly TRBD1 or TRBD2 (5 bases each). The CDR3 runs 15 residues. V lost 2 bases, J lost 2 bases, and 13 bases lay in between. Germline V lookup: CDR1 SGHNT, CDR2 YYREEE (reference sequence). The CDR3, as DNA: TGTGCCAGCAGCTTTTCGAGGGGCACACAAGAGACCCAGTACTTC. This codes for CASSFSRGTQETQYF.

The V call is TRBV24-1, the J call TRBJ1-1; D unclear. CDR1 is KGHDR, CDR2 SFDVKD, per germline. The CDR3 contains 13 residues. V was shortened by 0 bases and J by 7 bases, with 8 bases between the two germline ends. The CDR3 DNA reads TGTGCCACCAGTGATTTGGTGGGTAGTGAAGCTTTCTTT. Residues: CATSDLVGSEAFF.

V and J are TRBV6-1 and TRBJ2-7, with D possibly TRBD1 on 5 matching bases. Trimming removed 6 bases from V and 7 bases from J, with 31 bases in between. The CDR3 totals 18 residues. Germline CDR1 reads MNHNS; CDR2 reads SASEGT. CDR3 residues: CASSLGSHPARVGLEQYF. CDR3 sequence (DNA): TGTGCCAGCAGCTTGGGGTCCCATCCGGCCAGAGTGGGGCTGGAGCAGTACTTC.

This clonotype was observed a few times. This chain links TRBV5-1 with TRBJ2-7; TRBD1 agrees at 8 bases. Per germline, CDR1 SGHRS and CDR2 YFSETQ. The V segment lost 4 bases and the J segment 3 bases; nucleotides outside the gene matches: 3. The CDR3 loop spans 13 amino acids. CDR3 sequence (DNA): TGCGCCAGCAGCAAGGACAGGGACTACGAGCAGTACTTC. Translated, it gives CASSKDRDYEQYF.

The chain has TRBV2 and TRBJ1-1, with D uncertain. This CDR3 is 18 amino acids long. The germline CDR1 and CDR2 sequences are SNHLY and FYNNEI. Between the trimmed V and J ends, which lost 5 bases and 0 bases, there was a span of 22 bases. CDR3 nucleotide sequence: TGTGCCAGCAGTCTCATGGGAATCTTCGGACGTCTGAACACTGAAGCTTTCTTT. Amino acids: CASSLMGIFGRLNTEAFF.

A remark on this clonotype: The junction does not match germline at one end; this may be a read error. This chain links TRBV10-3 with TRBJ2-7; a possible D gene is TRBD2 (5 bases). This CDR3 region has 13 residues. The germline gives CDR1 ENHRY, CDR2 SYGVKD. The CDR3 DNA sequence: TGTGCCAGCAGTTACCTCGAGAGGGACGAGCAGTACTTC. The encoded protein is CASSYLERDEQYF.

There are many counts of this clonotype. The J gene is TRBJ1-2, the V gene TRBV10-3, with D tentatively TRBD1 (5 bases). The CDR3 is 13 amino acids. The germline CDR1 and CDR2 sequences are ENHRY and SYGVKD. V lost 2 bases to trimming and J lost 5 bases, with 9 bases between them. The CDR3 nucleotides read TGTGCCATCAGTGAGACGGGGGAATATGGCTACACCTTC. This gives the protein CAISETGEYGYTF.

The chain has TRBV12-3 or TRBV12-4 and TRBJ2-7; D ambiguous. Trimming stripped 4 bases from V and 3 bases from J, with 7 bases between. The CDR3 has 12 amino acids. The CDR3, as DNA: TGTGCCAGCAGTTCCTCTAACTACGAGCAGTACTTC. Translated, it gives CASSSSNYEQYF.

The chain employs TRBV4-1 and TRBJ2-7, with 8 bases aligning to TRBD1. This CDR3 comprises 14 residues. V lost 4 bases and J lost 6; bases outside the gene matches: 8. Germline CDR1 is MGHRA and CDR2 is YSYEKL. CDR3 sequence (DNA): TGCGCCAGCAGCCTGGGACAGGCCCCCACCGAGCAGTACTTC. It codes for CASSLGQAPTEQYF.

This chain links TRBV7-9 with TRBJ2-7; D possibly corresponds to TRBD2 (7 bases). This CDR3 spans 14 amino acids. V was pared by 5 bases and J by 4 bases, with 15 bases between. Germline CDR1 SEHNR, CDR2 FQNEAQ (reference sequence). DNA of the CDR3: TGTGCCAGCAGCGGGGGGGCTAGCATGTACGAGCAGTACTTC. It is translated as CASSGGASMYEQYF.

The chain recombines TRBV7-9 with TRBJ2-7; TRBD2 matches at 9 bases. Germline trimming cut 5 bases from V and 2 bases from J; bases unmatched to any gene: 10. In germline, CDR1 is SEHNR, CDR2 FQNEAQ (reference sequence). The CDR3 runs 16 residues. The CDR3 loop reads CASSPLSGGFPYEQYF. In nucleotides, the CDR3 is TGTGCCAGCAGCCCCCTGAGCGGGGGGTTTCCCTACGAGCAGTACTTC.

This clonotype was counted only a few times. The chain has TRBV20-1 and TRBJ1-1; D is possibly TRBD1 (5 bases). Germline CDR1 is DFQATT and CDR2 is SNEGSKA (reference sequence). The ends were cut back, 5 bases at V and 1 base at J, with 11 bases in the middle. The CDR3 has 13 amino acids. The DNA of the CDR3 is TGCAGTGCTGGGGGAGGAGGGAACACTGAAGCTTTCTTT. Amino acids: CSAGGGGNTEAFF.

The gene calls are TRBV24-1 and TRBJ2-3; TRBD2 matches 7 bases. This CDR3 comprises 14 residues. CDR1 and CDR2 (germline): KGHDR, SFDVKD. With 8 bases clipped from V and 2 bases from J, the junction kept 6 bases outside the gene matches. CDR3 DNA sequence: TGTGCCACCACTAGCGGCCGTACCACAGATACGCAGTATTTT. Its translation is CATTSGRTTDTQYF.

The V gene is TRBV10-3, the J gene TRBJ2-7, with 10 bases fitting TRBD2. This CDR3 has 17 amino acids. Germline CDR1 and CDR2: ENHRY and SYGVKD. V lost 6 bases and J lost 7; bases outside the gene matches: 18. Here the CDR3 reads CAIRPRGLAGVPGEQYF. CDR3 DNA: TGTGCCATCAGACCCCGGGGGCTAGCGGGGGTACCGGGGGAGCAGTACTTC.

The chain is built from TRBV3-1 and TRBJ2-1; D is uncertain. The germline gives CDR1 LGHDT, CDR2 YNNKEL (reference sequence). V lost 0 bases, J lost 10 bases, and 7 bases lay in between. The CDR3 sequence is 12 residues long. CDR3 region: CASSQDIGEQFF. The CDR3, as DNA: TGTGCCAGCAGCCAAGACATTGGGGAGCAGTTCTTC.

The gene calls are TRBV20-1 and TRBJ1-1; possibly TRBD1 for D (5 bases). The length of the CDR3 is 15 residues. V was shortened by 5 bases and J by 5 bases, with 21 bases between the two germline ends. Germline V gene data show CDR1 as DFQATT and CDR2 as SNEGSKA (reference sequence). DNA for the CDR3: TGCAGTGCTTCGGGGGTAGCGGGGGGGGAAACTGAAGCTTTCTTT. Its protein is CSASGVAGGETEAFF.

The genes are TRBV7-9 and TRBJ2-3, with 14 nucleotides matching TRBD2. From germline, CDR1 is SEHNR and CDR2 FQNEAQ (reference sequence). This CDR3 is built from 17 residues. The trim removed 3 bases at V and 2 bases at J, leaving 4 bases unmatched. The CDR3 coding sequence is TGTGCCAGCAGCTTCGGACTAGCGGGAGGATCCACAGATACGCAGTATTTT. This gives the protein CASSFGLAGGSTDTQYF.

Points on this clonotype: A much larger clone differs from this one at a single base, so this may be a read error. J is TRBJ2-6 and V is TRBV10-3; no reliable D call. The germline CDR1 and CDR2 sequences are ENHRY and SYGVKD. V was clipped by 4 bases and J by 1 base, with 5 bases between them. This CDR3 region has 14 residues. The CDR3: CAISVQSGANVLTF. The CDR3 nucleotides are TGTGCCATCAGTGTACAGTCTGGGGCCAACGTCCTGACTTTC.